This is a list of T cell receptor beta chains from one sample in a study of tumor and adjacent non-tumor tissue in lung cancer. A single record per CDR3 protein comes from TCRdb applying MiXCR to the multiplex PCR reads. This sample has 90,000 to 100,000 distinct CDR3 sequences, with roughly 78% found just once. Sequences were obtained from distant non-tumor lung tissue. These receptors originate from a man in his 60s with small cell lung cancer. Both conserved end residues are part of each CDR3. D genes are given only for firm matches. Rows may omit the clone size; those that give it use once, few, many or a size class.

clone_size: NA; d_call: TRBD2; v_call: TRBV18; j_call: TRBJ2-7; cdr3_nt: TGTGCCATCTCACCGACTAGCACCACTCACGAGCAGTACTTC; cdr3_aa: CAISPTSTTHEQYF
clone_size: NA; d_call: NA; v_call: TRBV12-3/TRBV12-4; j_call: TRBJ2-7; cdr3_nt: TGTGCCATCAATTGGGCCCACCAAGGGTACTACGAGCAGTACTTC; cdr3_aa: CAINWAHQGYYEQYF
clone_size: NA; d_call: NA; v_call: TRBV29-1; j_call: TRBJ2-5; cdr3_nt: TGCAGCGTTCGGATGGGGGGCTTCCAAGAGACCCAGTATTTC; cdr3_aa: CSVRMGGFQETQYF
clone_size: NA; d_call: NA; v_call: TRBV29-1; j_call: TRBJ2-3; cdr3_nt: TGCAGCGTTGAAGACCCGCAGGGCACAGATACGCAGTATTTT; cdr3_aa: CSVEDPQGTDTQYF
clone_size: few; d_call: NA; v_call: TRBV2; j_call: TRBJ1-5; cdr3_nt: TGTGCCAGCAGACGATACAGGGATCAGCCCCAGCATTTT; cdr3_aa: CASRRYRDQPQHF
clone_size: NA; d_call: TRBD1; v_call: TRBV6-6; j_call: TRBJ2-1; cdr3_nt: TGTGCGAGCAGGTCGGGACAGGTGTTTAATGAGCAGTTCTTC; cdr3_aa: CASRSGQVFNEQFF
clone_size: NA; d_call: NA; v_call: TRBV29-1; j_call: TRBJ1-1; cdr3_nt: TGCAGCGTTCGAAGACAGTCTGAAGGTTTCTTT; cdr3_aa: CSVRRQSEGFF
clone_size: NA; d_call: TRBD2; v_call: TRBV12-3/TRBV12-4; j_call: TRBJ2-3; cdr3_nt: TGTGCCAGCAGTTACTCGGGACTAGCGAGATTGAGATATACGCAGTATTTT; cdr3_aa: CASSYSGLARLRYTQYF
clone_size: few; d_call: TRBD1; v_call: TRBV11-2; j_call: TRBJ2-1; cdr3_nt: TGTGTCAGCAGCACGTTGGACAGGGGCCACGGGGATGAGCAGTTCTTC; cdr3_aa: CVSSTLDRGHGDEQFF
clone_size: NA; d_call: TRBD2; v_call: TRBV12-3/TRBV12-4; j_call: TRBJ2-1; cdr3_nt: TGTGCCAGCAGGAGGACTAGCGGGAACAATGAGCAGTTCTTC; cdr3_aa: CASRRTSGNNEQFF
clone_size: NA; d_call: TRBD2; v_call: TRBV4-1; j_call: TRBJ2-1; cdr3_nt: TGCGCCAGCAGCCAATCCGGGCAGCTAGCAGAGGCGGGGGTTTACAATGAGCAGTTCTTC; cdr3_aa: CASSQSGQLAEAGVYNEQFF
clone_size: NA; d_call: NA; v_call: TRBV12-3/TRBV12-4; j_call: TRBJ2-2; cdr3_nt: TGTGCCAGCAGTTTCTCTGGGGAAGACGCCGGGGAGCTGTTTTTT; cdr3_aa: CASSFSGEDAGELFF
clone_size: NA; d_call: NA; v_call: TRBV12-3/TRBV12-4; j_call: TRBJ2-5; cdr3_nt: TGTGTCACCAGTTTGTCCCCCCAAGAGACCCAGTACTTC; cdr3_aa: CVTSLSPQETQYF
clone_size: few; d_call: TRBD2; v_call: TRBV2; j_call: TRBJ2-1; cdr3_nt: TGTGCCAGCAGTGGGGAGCGGGGGCGTGAGCAGTTCTTC; cdr3_aa: CASSGERGREQFF
clone_size: many; d_call: TRBD2; v_call: TRBV12-3/TRBV12-4; j_call: TRBJ2-7; cdr3_nt: TGTGCCAGCAGTTTAGCTAGCGGGGCTTACGAGCAGTACTTC; cdr3_aa: CASSLASGAYEQYF
clone_size: NA; d_call: NA; v_call: TRBV7-8; j_call: TRBJ2-4; cdr3_nt: TGTCCCAGCAGTATGGACCAGGGCATTCAGTACTTC; cdr3_aa: CPSSMDQGIQYF
clone_size: large; d_call: TRBD1; v_call: TRBV11-2; j_call: TRBJ1-1; cdr3_nt: TGTGCCAGCAGCTTAACAGGGGGCGTGGGTAGGAACACTGAAGCTTTCTTT; cdr3_aa: CASSLTGGVGRNTEAFF
clone_size: NA; d_call: NA; v_call: TRBV11-2; j_call: TRBJ2-5; cdr3_nt: TGTGCCAGCAACTTGGACCAGACCGGACGGGAGACCCAGTACTTC; cdr3_aa: CASNLDQTGRETQYF
clone_size: once; d_call: TRBD2; v_call: TRBV9; j_call: TRBJ2-1; cdr3_nt: TGTGCCAGCAGCGTAGGGTTAGCGGGAGTGGCTGAGCAGTTCTTC; cdr3_aa: CASSVGLAGVAEQFF
clone_size: once; d_call: NA; v_call: TRBV11-2; j_call: TRBJ1-4; cdr3_nt: TGTGCCAGTAGCCAGTTTGATGGGGTGAGTGAAAAACTGTTTTTT; cdr3_aa: CASSQFDGVSEKLFF
clone_size: NA; d_call: TRBD1; v_call: TRBV5-4; j_call: TRBJ2-3; cdr3_nt: TGTGCCAGCAGCCCGGAGAGGGGGTATTGGACAGGTACGCAATATTTT; cdr3_aa: CASSPERGYWTGTQYF
clone_size: NA; d_call: TRBD1; v_call: TRBV6-1; j_call: TRBJ2-5; cdr3_nt: TGTGCCAGCAGTGAAAGAGCCGGGACAGGGCATGAGACCCAATACTTC; cdr3_aa: CASSERAGTGHETQYF
clone_size: NA; d_call: NA; v_call: TRBV4-2; j_call: TRBJ2-2; cdr3_nt: TGTGCCTGCAGCCAGGATCTGAGGGCCAACCCCGGGGAGCTGTTTTTT; cdr3_aa: CACSQDLRANPGELFF
clone_size: NA; d_call: NA; v_call: TRBV5-6; j_call: TRBJ1-2; cdr3_nt: TGTGCGAGCAGCTTGGAGGGAAACTATGGTTACACCTTC; cdr3_aa: CASSLEGNYGYTF
clone_size: NA; d_call: TRBD1; v_call: TRBV12-3/TRBV12-4; j_call: TRBJ2-3; cdr3_nt: TGTGTCAGTAGTCAGGACAGGGGTACGCAGTATTTT; cdr3_aa: CVSSQDRGTQYF
clone_size: NA; d_call: NA; v_call: TRBV20-1; j_call: TRBJ1-2; cdr3_nt: TGCAGTGCTAGAGATCTGGTGGCGGACAACTATGGTTACACCTTC; cdr3_aa: CSARDLVADNYGYTF
clone_size: NA; d_call: NA; v_call: TRBV6-6; j_call: TRBJ2-2; cdr3_nt: TGTGCCAGCAGTTACCGGCAGGGACGTGGGGAGTTGTTTTTT; cdr3_aa: CASSYRQGRGELFF
clone_size: NA; d_call: TRBD2; v_call: TRBV5-1; j_call: TRBJ2-2; cdr3_nt: TGCGCCAGCAGATGGAGCGGGGCGAACGCTGGGGAGCTGTTTTTT; cdr3_aa: CASRWSGANAGELFF
clone_size: NA; d_call: NA; v_call: TRBV6-5; j_call: TRBJ2-5; cdr3_nt: TGTGTCAGCAGTTACGGTGTAGGGGAAATAGAGACGCAGTACTTC; cdr3_aa: CVSSYGVGEIETQYF
clone_size: few; d_call: NA; v_call: TRBV30; j_call: TRBJ2-5; cdr3_nt: TGTGCCCCTGTGGGGAGGGGGATGCTTGGAGAGACCCAGTACTTC; cdr3_aa: CAPVGRGMLGETQYF
clone_size: few; d_call: NA; v_call: TRBV4-2; j_call: TRBJ2-3; cdr3_nt: TGTGCCACCAGCACAGGGACGGCTAGCACAGATACACAGTATTTT; cdr3_aa: CATSTGTASTDTQYF
clone_size: once; d_call: NA; v_call: TRBV6-5; j_call: TRBJ2-1; cdr3_nt: TGTGCCAGCGGTTCGGGGGGCTCCTACAGTGAGCAGTTCTTC; cdr3_aa: CASGSGGSYSEQFF
clone_size: NA; d_call: NA; v_call: TRBV11-3; j_call: TRBJ2-5; cdr3_nt: TGTGCCAGCAGCCTAGGAGGGATTGGGCAAGAGACCCAGTATTTC; cdr3_aa: CASSLGGIGQETQYF
clone_size: NA; d_call: NA; v_call: TRBV11-2; j_call: TRBJ1-3; cdr3_nt: TGTGTCAGCAGATTAGAAGAGATAAACACCATATATTTT; cdr3_aa: CVSRLEEINTIYF
clone_size: few; d_call: NA; v_call: TRBV11-2; j_call: TRBJ2-1; cdr3_nt: TGTGCCAGCAGCTTAGATATGGCTCAGTTCTTC; cdr3_aa: CASSLDMAQFF
clone_size: many; d_call: NA; v_call: TRBV28; j_call: TRBJ2-7; cdr3_nt: TGTGCCAGCAGGCTACAGGGTCCCTACGAGCAGTACTTC; cdr3_aa: CASRLQGPYEQYF
clone_size: once; d_call: NA; v_call: TRBV6-2/TRBV6-3; j_call: TRBJ2-1; cdr3_nt: TGTGCCAGCAGTTACTTGCAGGTGGCAGGTTATGAGCAGTTCTTC; cdr3_aa: CASSYLQVAGYEQFF
clone_size: NA; d_call: NA; v_call: TRBV5-1; j_call: TRBJ2-5; cdr3_nt: TGCGCCAGCAGCCCCCGACCCGGAGAGACCCAGTACTTC; cdr3_aa: CASSPRPGETQYF
clone_size: NA; d_call: TRBD1; v_call: TRBV14; j_call: TRBJ2-1; cdr3_nt: TGTGCCAGCAGCATCGGACAGGCTGGGGGCAATGAGCAGTTCTTC; cdr3_aa: CASSIGQAGGNEQFF
clone_size: NA; d_call: TRBD1; v_call: TRBV5-5; j_call: TRBJ1-1; cdr3_nt: TGTGCCAGGACTACAGGGGACCTCGCTTTTTTT; cdr3_aa: CARTTGDLAFF
clone_size: NA; d_call: NA; v_call: TRBV29-1; j_call: TRBJ1-2; cdr3_nt: TGCAGCGTTGAAGACACTTCCTACGGCTACATCTTC; cdr3_aa: CSVEDTSYGYIF
clone_size: NA; d_call: NA; v_call: TRBV9; j_call: TRBJ2-6; cdr3_nt: TGTGCCAGCAGCATCGGTGGCGGGGCCAACGTCCTAGCTTTC; cdr3_aa: CASSIGGGANVLAF
clone_size: NA; d_call: TRBD1; v_call: TRBV20-1; j_call: TRBJ1-1; cdr3_nt: TGCAGTGCTAGAGATGTATTGGGACAGAGGAACACTGAAGCTTTCTTT; cdr3_aa: CSARDVLGQRNTEAFF
clone_size: NA; d_call: NA; v_call: TRBV6-1; j_call: TRBJ2-3; cdr3_nt: TGTGCCAGCAGCCCCCTAGGGGCGGGACTCTTGGGCTCTGAGCAGCTGTATTTT; cdr3_aa: CASSPLGAGLLGSEQLYF
clone_size: NA; d_call: NA; v_call: TRBV28; j_call: TRBJ2-2; cdr3_nt: TGTGCCAGCATTTTCGGACCCGCGAACACCGGGGAGCTATTTTTT; cdr3_aa: CASIFGPANTGELFF
clone_size: NA; d_call: NA; v_call: TRBV12-3/TRBV12-4; j_call: TRBJ2-7; cdr3_nt: TGTGCCAGCAGTTGGGCCCACCGATGGTACTACGAGCAGTACTTC; cdr3_aa: CASSWAHRWYYEQYF
clone_size: NA; d_call: NA; v_call: TRBV12-3/TRBV12-4; j_call: TRBJ2-3; cdr3_nt: TGTGCAAGCAGTCAGGACAGTGGTACGCAGTATTTT; cdr3_aa: CASSQDSGTQYF
clone_size: NA; d_call: TRBD1; v_call: TRBV12-3/TRBV12-4; j_call: TRBJ2-1; cdr3_nt: TGTGCCAGCAATACCGGGACAGAGCACAATGAGCAGCTCTTC; cdr3_aa: CASNTGTEHNEQLF
clone_size: NA; d_call: TRBD2; v_call: TRBV29-1; j_call: TRBJ2-2; cdr3_nt: TGCAGCTTTTGGGACTATCAGACCGGGGAGCTATTTTTT; cdr3_aa: CSFWDYQTGELFF
clone_size: NA; d_call: TRBD1; v_call: TRBV6-1; j_call: TRBJ1-5; cdr3_nt: TGTGCCTGCTTGGGAGACGAAGGGGGCATGCAGCCCCAGCATTTC; cdr3_aa: CACLGDEGGMQPQHF
clone_size: NA; d_call: TRBD1; v_call: TRBV29-1; j_call: TRBJ2-2; cdr3_nt: TGCAGCACCCTACAGGGGAACACCTGGGAGCTGTTTTTT; cdr3_aa: CSTLQGNTWELFF
clone_size: NA; d_call: NA; v_call: TRBV30; j_call: TRBJ2-2; cdr3_nt: TGTGCCCGAGGGTCGGGGCGTTCACTGAACACCTGGGAACTGTTTTTT; cdr3_aa: CARGSGRSLNTWELFF
clone_size: NA; d_call: NA; v_call: TRBV20-1; j_call: TRBJ1-1; cdr3_nt: TGCAGTGCTAGAGAGGGCTCCGGGAACACTGAAGTTTTCTTT; cdr3_aa: CSAREGSGNTEVFF